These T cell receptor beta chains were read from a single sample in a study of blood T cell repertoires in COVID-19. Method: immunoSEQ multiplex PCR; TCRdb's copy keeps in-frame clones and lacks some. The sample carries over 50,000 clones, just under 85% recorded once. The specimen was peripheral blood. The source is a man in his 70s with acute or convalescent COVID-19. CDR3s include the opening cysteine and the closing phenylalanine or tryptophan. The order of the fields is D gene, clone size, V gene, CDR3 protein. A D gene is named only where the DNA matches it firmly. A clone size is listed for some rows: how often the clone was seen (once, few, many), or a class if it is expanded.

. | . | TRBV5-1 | CASSLGFGTGELFF
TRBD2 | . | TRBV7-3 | CASSSGLAGLDTQYF
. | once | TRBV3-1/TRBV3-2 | CASSPSQRVTQYF
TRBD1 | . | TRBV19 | CASSRTGGFNQPQHF
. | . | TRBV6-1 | CATTLQPAGGELFF
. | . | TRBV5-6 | CASSPRGWLASENIQYF
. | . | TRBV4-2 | CASSQDPQGSPLHF
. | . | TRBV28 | CASSSTAPGEKLFF
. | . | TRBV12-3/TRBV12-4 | CASRDSGQPQHF
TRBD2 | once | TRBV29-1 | CSVEDQGQREDF
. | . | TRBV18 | CASSPGQGISYEQYF
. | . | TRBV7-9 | CASSPTLNTEAFF
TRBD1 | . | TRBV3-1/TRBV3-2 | CASSFTGGLNYGYTF
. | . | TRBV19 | CASSVTGRGNQPQHF
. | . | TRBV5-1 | CASSQSRRGQRYNEQFF
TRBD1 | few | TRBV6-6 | CASSVDRVYVHEQYF
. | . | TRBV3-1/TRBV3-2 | CASSQNRGGETQYF
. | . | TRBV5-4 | CASSLDVDSNYGYTF
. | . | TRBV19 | CASSISGTLYEQYF
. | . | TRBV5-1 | CASSWGGSEQYF
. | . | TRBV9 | CASSVVTSSGEQFF
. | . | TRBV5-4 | CASSLEGVNSYEQYF
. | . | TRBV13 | CASSTRPDTEAFF
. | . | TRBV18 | CASSPRTGTDTQYF
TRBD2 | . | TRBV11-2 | CASSLGTRSIQETQYF
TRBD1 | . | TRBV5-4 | CASSLAGTGEYTGELFF
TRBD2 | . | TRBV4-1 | CASSQDPGEGSYNEQFF
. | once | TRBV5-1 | CASSLVVGTHYEQYF
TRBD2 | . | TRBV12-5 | CASGVAGVMGELFF
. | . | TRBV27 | CASRPLQGGYTF
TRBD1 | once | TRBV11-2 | CASRSPARGLEKLFF
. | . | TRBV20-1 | CSASLPVSYEQYF
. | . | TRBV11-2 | CASSLAVLDTQYF
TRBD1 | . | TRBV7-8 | CASSPRQGALQTEAFF